These 14 T cell receptor beta chains were all obtained from the same sample, sequenced in a study of tumor-infiltrating lymphocytes in primary liver carcinoma. A constant-region primer primed TCR beta cDNA synthesis from roughly 500 ng of total RNA. Nested multiplex PCR, run for three rounds with slightly modified ARM-PCR, yielded TCR beta libraries. In the first two PCR rounds, TRBV1-TRBV30 forward primers were paired with a C-beta reverse primer, and each round lasted approximately 10 cycles. Each CDR3 protein is one row after TCRdb ran MiXCR on the multiplex PCR reads. This sample yields tens of thousands of distinct CDR3 sequences, of which 70% to 85% are seen a single time; approximately 30% belongs to the top ten. Both RNA and DNA were isolated together from about 20-30 mg of bulk tissue that had not been sorted. Sequenced input: liver tumor tissue from sampling region 3. The subset denotes: tumor region T3, left-lateral pole. The receptors originated from a man aged 40-49 years with primary liver carcinoma and hepatitis B virus infection.

The rearrangement uses TRBV28 and TRBJ2-7; TRBD2 matches at 9 bases. This CDR3 region has 15 residues. V gave up 6 bases and J gave up 0 bases; unmatched junction bases: 6. Germline V CDR1 and CDR2: MDHEN, SYDVKM. The CDR3 DNA reads TGTGCCAGCAGCCCGCTGACTAGCGGCTCCTACGAGCAGTACTTC. Translation: CASSPLTSGSYEQYF.

About this clonotype: One base away lies a much larger clone, so this may be a sequencing read error. This rearrangement joins TRBV28 to TRBJ2-1; TRBD2 aligns across 9 bases. Per the germline V gene, CDR1 is MDHEN and CDR2 is SYDVKM. The junction had 9 bases not matched to a gene; V was cut back by 6 bases and J by 0 bases. This CDR3 is 17 amino acids long. The CDR3 loop is CASRRTSALTSYNEQFF. In nucleotides, the CDR3 is TGTGCCAGCAGGCGGACTAGCGCATTAACCTCCTACAATGAGCAGTTCTTC.

This clonotype was counted many times. The chain combines TRBV5-4 with TRBJ2-5; D is undetermined. This CDR3 has 14 residues. V lost 7 bases, J lost 1 base, and 14 bases lay in between. The germline gives CDR1 SGHNT, CDR2 YYREEE (reference sequence). For the CDR3, the DNA is TGTGCCAGCGTAAAGGACGGACGCCAAGAGACCCAGTACTTC. Amino acids: CASVKDGRQETQYF.

The chain recombines TRBV6-5 with TRBJ2-1; the match to TRBD2 covers 8 bases. The J segment lost 8 bases and the V segment lost 6 bases, leaving 15 bases of the junction unmatched. This CDR3 contains 16 residues. The germline V gene has CDR1 MNHEY and CDR2 SVGAGI. The CDR3: CASRTSLAGPNDEQFF. The CDR3 DNA reads TGTGCCAGCAGGACCTCATTAGCGGGACCCAACGATGAGCAGTTCTTC.

The DNA for the CDR3 is TGTGCCAGCGGCGGCGGAAACTCTGGAAACACCATATATTTT. Its translation is CASGGGNSGNTIYF. The rearrangement links TRBV12-3 or TRBV12-4 to TRBJ1-3; no reliable D call. This CDR3 region has 14 residues. V lost 8 bases, J lost 0 bases, and 11 bases lay in between.

On this clonotype itself: One end of the junction varies from germline; a read error may be responsible. This chain uses TRBV11-2 with TRBJ2-2; 9 bases agree with TRBD1. CDR1 and CDR2 (germline): SGHAT, FQNNGV. The CDR3 runs to 15 residues. The CDR3 nucleotides are TGTGCCAACACAAAAAGACAGGGCTGGACAGGGGAGCTCTTTTTT. Its protein is CANTKRQGWTGELFF.

A word on this clonotype: The missing conserved phenylalanine or tryptophan at the end of this CDR3 makes a read error likely. The gene calls are TRBV11-2 and TRBJ1-1; D not certain. The V end lost 5 bases, the J end lost 5 bases, and 21 bases lay between the germline ends. Germline V gives CDR1 SGHAT, CDR2 FQNNGV. The CDR3 contains 16 residues. The CDR3 region has the DNA TGTGCCAGCAGCCAAAACTGGGTGGCGGCACTTACTGAAGCTTTCCCT. This sequence encodes CASSQNWVAALTEAFP.

Concerning this clonotype itself: A read error may produce the germline difference seen at one junction end. The chain links TRBV29-1 to TRBJ1-2; D gene unclear. Looked up from germline, CDR1 is SQVTM and CDR2 is ANQGSEA. This CDR3 spans 14 amino acids. The CDR3 region has the DNA TGCAGCGCCGCCGGCGGTCCAAGGAAAAAAGGCTACATCTTC. Amino acid sequence: CSAAGGPRKKGYIF.

This clonotype has a count of ten or more. The genes are TRBV2 and TRBJ2-7; D is ambiguous. The CDR3 runs 11 residues. Germline assignment: CDR1 SNHLY and CDR2 FYNNEI. The ends were cut back, 8 bases at V and 5 bases at J, with 10 bases in the middle. This chain's CDR3 is CASRRENEQYF. The CDR3 bases are TGTGCCAGCCGTAGAGAAAACGAGCAGTACTTC. Complete variable domain (other parts from reference TRBV2 and TRBJ2-7): EPEVTQTPSHQVTQMGQEVILRCVPISNHLYFYWYRQILGQKVEFLVSFYNNEISEKSEIFDDQFSVERPDGSNFTLKIRSTKLEDSAMYFCASRRENEQYFGPGTRLTVT.

Remarks on this clonotype: Here the CDR3 omits its conserved ending phenylalanine or tryptophan, so a read error is the likely source. The chain links TRBV6-5 to TRBJ2-5; D is possibly TRBD1 or TRBD2 (5 bases each). The germline CDR1 and CDR2 sequences are MNHEY and SVGAGI. V dropped 2 bases and J dropped 4 bases, with 14 bases sitting between them. This CDR3 has 15 residues. The CDR3 loop reads CASSYGGSSSETQYL. DNA for the CDR3: TGTGCCAGCAGTTACGGGGGAAGTTCCTCAGAGACCCAGTACTTA.

A note on this clonotype: One end of the junction does not line up with germline, which may come from a read error. The chain recombines TRBV5-1 with TRBJ2-2; D unclear. This CDR3 has 15 residues. Germline CDR1 reads SGHRS; CDR2 reads YFSETQ. CDR3 sequence: CASNLVSMRTWELFF. The CDR3 DNA is TGCGCCAGCAACTTGGTGTCGATGCGGACCTGGGAGCTGTTTTTT.

Notes on this clonotype: Without the conserved terminal phenylalanine or tryptophan, this CDR3 likely stems from a read error. The chain has TRBV6-5 and TRBJ2-7, with 9 bases identical to TRBD1. This CDR3 has 15 amino acids. Unmatched junction bases numbered 3, after V lost 0 bases and J lost 3 bases. Per the germline V gene, CDR1 is MNHEY and CDR2 is SVGAGI. The CDR3 region has the DNA TGTGCCAGCAGTTACTCGGGACAGGGCTTCTACGAGCAGTACCTA. It is translated as CASSYSGQGFYEQYL.

As concerns this clonotype: The conserved closing phenylalanine or tryptophan is absent in this CDR3, likely reflecting a read error. The DNA is left out, because the CDR3 cannot be placed on it with certainty; the CDR3 is given as TCRdb lists it. This sequence joins TRBV12-3 or TRBV12-4 and TRBJ1-6; the table calls TRBD1, which could not be checked here. Ends included, the CDR3 has 15 residues. This CDR3 reads CVSSSTTGRNSPLHC.

In the case of this clonotype: Compared with germline, one end of the junction differs, possibly owing to a read error. This chain joins TRBV10-2 and TRBJ2-1, with D tentatively TRBD2 (6 bases). CDR3 length: 14 amino acids. CDR1 is WSHSY and CDR2 is SAAADI in the germline V gene. The CDR3 sequence: CASSGASDYNEQFF. Here the CDR3 DNA reads TGCGCCAGCAGTGGAGCTAGCGACTACAATGAGCAGTTTTTC.